These 16 T cell receptor beta chains originate from one sample sequenced in a study of control samples from healthy donors and cancer patients. Assay: immunoSEQ multiplex PCR; the TCRdb copy retains only in-frame clones and omits some. The sample lists about 160,000 clones; approximately 90% were seen once. Sequenced input: blood. The receptors originated from a man aged 30-40 years in good health.

The genes are TRBV7-9 and TRBJ1-6; 8 positions match TRBD1. Trimming cost V 6 bases and J 8 bases; bases outside gene matches: 6. Germline V gives CDR1 SEHNR, CDR2 FQNEAQ (reference sequence). The length of the CDR3 is 14 residues. The CDR3 loop reads CASSKDRADSPLHF. DNA of the CDR3: TGTGCCAGCAGTAAGGACAGGGCGGATTCACCCCTCCACTTT.

The chain links TRBV3-1 (or the pseudogene TRBV3-2) to TRBJ1-6; TRBD1 matches at 8 bases. V lost 5 bases, J lost 9 bases, and 6 bases stayed unmatched. The germline CDR1 and CDR2 sequences are LGHDT and YNNKEL (reference sequence). CDR3 length: 14 amino acids. For the CDR3, the DNA is TGTGCCAGCAGCTTAGGGACAGGCCTTTCACCCCTCCACTTT. This encodes CASSLGTGLSPLHF.

This clone was recorded a few times. J is TRBJ2-3 and V is TRBV5-1; TRBD1 agrees at 8 bases. The CDR3 consists of 14 residues. V gave up 2 bases and J gave up 4 bases; unmatched junction bases: 3. Germline CDR1 reads SGHRS; CDR2 reads YFSETQ. Here the CDR3 DNA reads TGCGCCAGCAGCTTCGACAGGGGTGCAGATACGCAGTATTTT. This translates into CASSFDRGADTQYF. Combining the CDR3 with reference TRBV5-1 and TRBJ2-3 gives the whole variable domain KAGVTQTPRYLIKTRGQQVTLSCSPISGHRSVSWYQQTPGQGLQFLFEYFSETQRNKGNFPGRFSGRQFSNSRSEMNVSTLELGDSALYLCASSFDRGADTQYFGPGTRLTVL.

The V gene is TRBV9, the J gene TRBJ1-5, with D possibly being TRBD1 (6 bases). Germline V lookup: CDR1 SGDLS, CDR2 YYNGEE. The V and J ends lost 4 bases and 5 bases respectively, with 16 bases between them. CDR3 length equals 15 residues. This CDR3 reads CASSQTGINDQPQHF. CDR3 bases: TGTGCCAGCAGCCAAACAGGGATTAATGATCAGCCCCAGCATTTT.

The genes are TRBV25-1 and TRBJ2-1; 7 bases are shared with TRBD1. J gave up 0 bases and V 5 bases, and 13 bases lay outside the gene matches. The length of the CDR3 is 18 residues. The germline CDR1 and CDR2 sequences are MGHDK and SYGVNS. In DNA form, the CDR3 reads TGTGCCAGCAGTCCTAACAGGGGCACCTCTTCCTCCTACAATGAGCAGTTCTTC. Its protein is CASSPNRGTSSSYNEQFF.

The chain carries TRBV5-6 and TRBJ1-2; D gene ambiguous. CDR3 size: 11 residues. The V gene's germline CDR1 is SGHDT and CDR2 YYEEEE. Trimming took 7 bases from V and 8 from J, leaving 12 bases between them. The CDR3, as DNA: TGTGCCAGCTCACGAGGCTACGGCTACACCTTC. Translation gives CASSRGYGYTF.

The gene calls are TRBV2 and TRBJ1-1, with D unclear. Germline V gives CDR1 SNHLY, CDR2 FYNNEI. V shed 2 bases and J shed 1 base, with 5 bases lying between them. The CDR3 runs 13 residues. DNA for the CDR3: TGTGCCAGCAGTGAACGGAGGAACACTGAAGCTTTCTTT. Protein: CASSERRNTEAFF.

This chain uses TRBV20-1 with TRBJ2-7; D call uncertain. The CDR3 has 11 amino acids. The V and J ends lost 0 bases and 5 bases respectively, with 5 bases between them. Germline-derived CDR1 and CDR2 are DFQATT and SNEGSKA (reference sequence). Here the CDR3 reads CSARDIHEQYF. CDR3 bases: TGCAGTGCTAGAGATATTCACGAGCAGTACTTC.

The chain is built from TRBV5-1 and TRBJ2-3; possible D gene TRBD1, 6 bases. This CDR3 comprises 14 residues. The germline V gene has CDR1 SGHRS and CDR2 YFSETQ. Trimming removed 4 bases from V and 4 bases from J, with 13 bases in between. This chain's CDR3 is CASSKDDRSDTQYF. CDR3 coding DNA: TGCGCCAGCAGCAAAGACGACAGGTCAGATACGCAGTATTTT.

V is TRBV7-9 and J is TRBJ1-2; D is uncertain. Between the trimmed V and J ends, which lost 3 bases and 8 bases, there was a span of 7 bases. Germline values: CDR1 SEHNR, CDR2 FQNEAQ (reference sequence). CDR3 length equals 11 residues. The CDR3 loop is CASSLNWGYTF. DNA for the CDR3: TGTGCCAGCAGCTTGAATTGGGGCTACACCTTC. Full variable domain (missing parts from reference TRBV7-9 and TRBJ1-2): DTGVSQNPRHKITKRGQNVTFRCDPISEHNRLYWYRQTLGQGPEFLTYFQNEAQLEKSRLLSDRFSAERPKGSFSTLEIQRTEQGDSAMYLCASSLNWGYTFGSGTRLTVV.

This chain connects TRBV4-1 to TRBJ2-7, with a tentative D call TRBD2 (5 bases). V was pared by 1 base and J by 0 bases, with 7 bases between. Germline-derived CDR1 and CDR2 are MGHRA and YSYEKL. The CDR3 extends over 14 amino acids. In DNA, the CDR3 is TGCGCCAGCAGCCAAGTGGAGGTCTCCTACGAGCAGTACTTC. Amino acid sequence: CASSQVEVSYEQYF.

This clone is a singleton in its sample. The chain is built from TRBV6-5 and TRBJ2-1; D tentatively fits TRBD1 or TRBD2 (5 bases each). There are 12 residues in the CDR3. CDR1 MNHEY and CDR2 SVGAGI come from the germline V gene. Trimming removed 4 bases from V and 9 bases from J, with 10 bases in between. CDR3 sequence (DNA): TGTGCCAGCAGTTGGGACCTGGGTGAGCAGTTCTTC. It is translated as CASSWDLGEQFF.

The chain links TRBV4-2 to TRBJ1-5; 9 positions agree with TRBD1. Germline values: CDR1 LGHNA, CDR2 YNFKEQ. Unmatched junction bases numbered 7, after V lost 1 base and J lost 3 bases. The CDR3 has 17 residues. The CDR3: CASSQAAGTGPNQPQHF. As DNA, the CDR3 is TGTGCCAGCAGCCAAGCTGCGGGGACAGGGCCCAATCAGCCCCAGCATTTT.

The chain uses TRBV3-1 (or the pseudogene TRBV3-2) and TRBJ1-2; D gene uncertain. CDR1 and CDR2 from the germline V gene are LGHDT and YNNKEL (reference sequence). Trimming pared 6 bases from V and 0 bases from J, leaving 2 bases between. This CDR3 is built from 11 residues. The CDR3 protein is CASSSNYGYTF. The CDR3 coding sequence is TGTGCCAGCAGTTCTAACTATGGCTACACCTTC.

The V and J genes are TRBV7-8 and TRBJ1-3, with 8 bases lining up with TRBD1. This CDR3 is 16 amino acids long. Trimming at V came to 1 base and at J to 1 base, leaving 3 bases not matched to a gene. Looked up from germline, CDR1 is SGHVS and CDR2 is FQNEAQ. The CDR3 coding sequence is TGTGCCAGCAGCTTAGGGACAGGGCGGTCTGGAAACACCATATATTTT. It encodes CASSLGTGRSGNTIYF.

This chain connects TRBV2 to TRBJ1-6; the D is unclear. Trimming stripped 6 bases from V and 5 bases from J, with 11 bases between. The V gene's germline CDR1 is SNHLY and CDR2 FYNNEI. The CDR3 has 14 residues. CDR3 bases: TGTGCCAGCAGGAGGGAGAGGGATAATTCACCCCTCCACTTT. Translated: CASRRERDNSPLHF.